A selection of T cell receptor beta chains follows, all from one sample in a study of blood T cell repertoires in COVID-19. Generated by immunoSEQ multiplex PCR, the TCRdb table keeps only in-frame clones and is missing some. Here the sample spans about 120,000 clones, 82% being singletons. The sample comprised peripheral blood. These receptors came from a man in his 70s with active or convalescent COVID-19. Each CDR3 is given with its conserved first and last residue. The D gene is left open where the match is weak. Not all rows give a size; the values are once, few, many and, for expanded clones, a class.

J: TRBJ2-3
size: -
V: TRBV4-2
D: -
CDR3: CASSRGSTDTQYF
DNA: TGTGCCAGCAGCCGAGGGAGCACAGATACGCAGTATTTT

J: TRBJ1-1
size: -
V: TRBV11-3
D: -
CDR3: CASSARDKNTEAFF
DNA: TGTGCCAGCAGCGCCAGGGACAAGAACACTGAAGCTTTCTTT

J: TRBJ2-5
size: few
V: TRBV24-1
D: TRBD2
CDR3: CATSDPGGETQYF
DNA: TGTGCCACCAGTGATCCGGGGGGTGAGACCCAGTACTTC

J: TRBJ1-4
size: -
V: TRBV7-9
D: -
CDR3: CASSSTPERSGKLFF
DNA: TGTGCCAGCAGCTCGACCCCAGAGCGGAGTGGAAAACTGTTTTTT

J: TRBJ1-2
size: -
V: TRBV4-1
D: -
CDR3: CASSQPRQGRYGYTF
DNA: TGCGCCAGCAGCCAACCGCGGCAGGGTCGCTATGGCTACACCTTC

J: TRBJ2-3
size: -
V: TRBV6-5
D: -
CDR3: CASSLGAGRGDTQYF
DNA: TGTGCCAGCAGTCTGGGGGCGGGGAGGGGAGATACGCAGTATTTT

J: TRBJ1-6
size: -
V: TRBV6-1
D: TRBD1
CDR3: CASTLRTGYSPLHF
DNA: TGTGCCAGCACCCTCCGGACAGGGTACTCACCCCTCCACTTT

J: TRBJ1-1
size: -
V: TRBV4-2
D: TRBD1
CDR3: CASSQEAPGQGEAFF
DNA: TGTGCCAGCAGCCAAGAAGCCCCGGGACAGGGTGAAGCTTTCTTT

J: TRBJ1-1
size: -
V: TRBV7-9
D: TRBD1
CDR3: CASRQGNTEAFF
DNA: TGTGCCAGTAGACAGGGAAACACTGAAGCTTTCTTT

J: TRBJ2-3
size: -
V: TRBV7-8
D: TRBD2
CDR3: CASSLGASGGASDTQYF
DNA: TGTGCCAGCAGCTTAGGGGCTAGCGGGGGGGCTTCAGATACGCAGTATTTT

J: TRBJ1-1
size: once
V: TRBV5-1
D: -
CDR3: CASSPQGSRGFGEAFF
DNA: TGCGCCAGCAGCCCTCAGGGCAGCAGGGGTTTCGGTGAAGCTTTCTTT

J: TRBJ1-2
size: -
V: TRBV5-1
D: -
CDR3: CASSLEVGRTGYTF
DNA: TGCGCCAGCAGCTTGGAGGTAGGGAGGACTGGCTACACCTTC

J: TRBJ2-1
size: -
V: TRBV6-4
D: TRBD2
CDR3: CASSVETSSEQFF
DNA: TGTGCCAGCAGTGTAGAGACTAGCAGCGAGCAGTTCTTC

J: TRBJ2-5
size: -
V: TRBV7-8
D: TRBD2
CDR3: CASSQYSSGGSQETQYF
DNA: TGTGCCAGCAGCCAATACTCTAGCGGGGGGTCCCAAGAGACCCAGTACTTC